Listed here are 30 T cell receptor beta chains from one sample, sequenced in a study of blood T cell repertoires in COVID-19. Profiling relied on immunoSEQ multiplex PCR, and the TCRdb table lists in-frame clones only, not all of them. The sample yields 50,000 to 65,000 clones, 55% to 75% seen once. What was sequenced was peripheral blood. Receptor source: a woman in her 70s with COVID-19, enrolled during active disease.

V and J are TRBV29-1 and TRBJ2-7, with TRBD2 identical over 8 bases. The CDR3 covers 13 residues. V gave up 2 bases and J gave up 7 bases; unmatched junction bases: 7. The germline V gene has CDR1 SQVTM and CDR2 ANQGSEA. CDR3 residues: CSVESSGFGEQYF. The DNA for the CDR3 is TGCAGCGTTGAATCTAGCGGGTTCGGGGAGCAGTACTTC.

The CDR3 spells CASSLNEWPSGSDTQYF. CDR3 coding DNA: TGTGCCAGCAGCTTAAACGAATGGCCGAGCGGGTCAGATACGCAGTATTTT. The gene calls are TRBV7-9 and TRBJ2-3; a weak D match, TRBD2 (6 bases). V was pared by 2 bases and J by 4 bases, with 19 bases between. In germline, CDR1 is SEHNR, CDR2 FQNEAQ (reference sequence). The CDR3 covers 17 residues.

The J gene is TRBJ1-2, the V gene TRBV12-3 or TRBV12-4, with a tentative D call TRBD1 (5 bases). The CDR3 extends over 13 amino acids. V lost 5 bases and J lost 7, with 14 bases in between. The CDR3 DNA sequence: TGTGCCAGCAGTCCCCCAGAAGACAGTGGCTACACCTTC. Its protein is CASSPPEDSGYTF.

The table lists this clone with a count of one. The chain joins TRBV6-6 to TRBJ2-3, with a tentative D call TRBD1 (6 bases). This CDR3 has 16 residues. In germline, CDR1 is MNHNY, CDR2 SVGAGI (reference sequence). Trimming removed 2 bases from V and 1 base from J, with 13 bases in between. Here the CDR3 DNA reads TGTGCCAGCAGTTACCCACAGGGAGTTGGCACAGATACGCAGTATTTT. This gives the protein CASSYPQGVGTDTQYF.

The chain is built from TRBV5-1 and TRBJ2-2, with D maybe TRBD1 (5 bases). Trimming removed 1 base from V and 0 bases from J, with 7 bases in between. The CDR3 runs to 15 residues. The germline V gene encodes CDR1 SGHRS and CDR2 YFSETQ. The CDR3 is CASSLLGANTGELFF. For the CDR3, the DNA is TGCGCCAGCAGCTTGCTAGGGGCGAACACCGGGGAGCTGTTTTTT.

To note about this clone: Additional DNA sequences in this sample encode the identical CDR3. The chain uses TRBV19 and TRBJ2-7; 9 positions match TRBD1. V dropped 1 base and J dropped 2; count of bases not matched to a gene: 3. Germline lookup yields CDR1 LNHDA and CDR2 SQIVND (reference sequence). The CDR3 length is 15 residues. This chain's CDR3 is CASSIGGQGPYEQYF. The CDR3 DNA is TGTGCCAGTAGTATAGGGGGACAGGGCCCCTACGAGCAGTACTTC.

J is TRBJ1-3 and V is TRBV7-8, with TRBD1 identical over 7 bases. Trimming took 1 base from V and 2 from J; bases not matched to a gene: 5. Per germline, CDR1 SGHVS and CDR2 FQNEAQ. The CDR3 runs to 16 residues. The CDR3 nucleotides are TGTGCCAGCAGCTTAGGGACAGGTCTAACTGGAAACACCATATATTTT. Its translation: CASSLGTGLTGNTIYF.

The genes are TRBV18 and TRBJ1-4; D gene uncertain. The CDR3 runs to 13 residues. Per germline, CDR1 KGHSH and CDR2 LQKENI. Trimming shortened V by 3 bases and J by 7 bases, and 9 bases separated the two germline ends. DNA for the CDR3: TGTGCCAGCTCACCCCTAGAGGGTGAAAAACTGTTTTTT. The encoded protein is CASSPLEGEKLFF.

This chain links TRBV13 with TRBJ2-1; TRBD2 matches 12 bases. Germline trimming cut 0 bases from V and 4 bases from J; bases unmatched to any gene: 19. This CDR3 is 22 amino acids long. CDR1 is PRHDT and CDR2 is FYEKMQ in the germline V gene (reference sequence). This CDR3 reads CASSLGRRWASGGAGRYNEQFF. In nucleotides, the CDR3 is TGTGCCAGCAGCTTAGGCCGGCGGTGGGCTAGCGGGGGGGCCGGTCGATACAATGAGCAGTTCTTC.

This clone was recorded only once. This sequence joins TRBV19 and TRBJ1-2; D not certain. The CDR3 is 12 amino acids. Trimming cost V 5 bases and J 8 bases, with 12 bases left between them. Per germline, CDR1 LNHDA and CDR2 SQIVND (reference sequence). For the CDR3, the DNA is TGTGCCAGTAGTGGCAACCCCACCGGCTACACCTTC. It codes for CASSGNPTGYTF.

This clone was counted a single time. The chain is built from TRBV6-5 and TRBJ2-7; D gene unclear. There are 14 residues in the CDR3. The ends were cut back, 6 bases at V and 0 bases at J, with 12 bases in the middle. Germline values: CDR1 MNHEY, CDR2 SVGAGI. The CDR3 region is CASSPWAGSYEQYF. As DNA, the CDR3 is TGTGCCAGCAGCCCCTGGGCCGGCTCCTACGAGCAGTACTTC.

The chain's CDR3 is CASSPTRGGLNTGELFF. The CDR3 nucleotides are TGTGCCAGCAGCCCAACGCGGGGGGGACTGAACACCGGGGAGCTGTTTTTT. The V call is TRBV7-9, the J call TRBJ2-2; 9 nucleotides agree with TRBD2. The V gene end was trimmed by 5 bases and the J gene end by 1 base; junction bases not matched to a gene: 8. CDR3 length: 17 residues. Germline assignment: CDR1 SEHNR and CDR2 FQNEAQ (reference sequence).

The V and J genes are TRBV7-9 and TRBJ2-5; D gene unclear. CDR1 and CDR2 (germline): SEHNR, FQNEAQ (reference sequence). The CDR3 extends over 14 amino acids. Trimming pared 1 base from V and 2 bases from J, leaving 8 bases between. CDR3 coding DNA: TGTGCCAGCAGCTTAGGTCTATCTCAAGAGACCCAGTACTTC. This codes for CASSLGLSQETQYF.

V usage is TRBV5-4 and J usage is TRBJ2-5; TRBD1 agrees at 8 bases. Germline V lookup: CDR1 SGHNT, CDR2 YYREEE (reference sequence). With V trimmed by 1 base and J by 3 bases, 5 bases remained unmatched. CDR3 length: 15 amino acids. The CDR3, as DNA: TGTGCCAGCAGCTTGACAGGGGGAGGTGAAGAGACCCAGTACTTC. This encodes CASSLTGGGEETQYF.

The chain is built from TRBV6-2 or TRBV6-3 and TRBJ1-1; a weak D match, TRBD1 (5 bases). CDR1 and CDR2 from the germline V gene are MNHEY and SVGEGT. The CDR3 is made up of 11 amino acids. Trimming left V 5 bases short and J 4 bases short, with 5 bases between. The CDR3 sequence is CASSQGTEAFF. The CDR3 nucleotides are TGTGCCAGCAGTCAGGGCACTGAAGCTTTCTTT.

This sequence joins TRBV6-5 and TRBJ1-6; a weak D match, TRBD1 (6 bases). The V and J ends lost 6 bases and 7 bases respectively, with 16 bases between them. This CDR3 contains 15 residues. CDR1 is MNHEY and CDR2 is SVGAGI in the germline V gene. CDR3 amino acids: CASSYSGQANSPLHF. The CDR3 DNA reads TGTGCCAGCAGCTATTCGGGACAAGCAAATTCACCCCTCCACTTT.

The chain joins TRBV2 to TRBJ2-2; a weak D match, TRBD2 (6 bases). Deletions cut 4 bases from V and 7 bases from J, with 13 bases between. CDR3 size: 14 residues. Germline V gene data show CDR1 as SNHLY and CDR2 as FYNNEI. The chain's CDR3 is CASSGLARGGELFF. CDR3 DNA sequence: TGTGCCAGCAGTGGTCTAGCGCGGGGCGGGGAGCTGTTTTTT.

This clone was counted only a few times. The V gene is TRBV3-1 (or the pseudogene TRBV3-2), the J gene TRBJ2-7, with TRBD2 matching 11 bases. Germline V CDR1 and CDR2: LGHDT, YNNKEL (reference sequence). CDR3 length equals 15 residues. V lost 1 base and J lost 4; bases outside the gene matches: 3. The CDR3 spells CASSQGTSGGYEQYF. CDR3 DNA sequence: TGTGCCAGCAGCCAAGGAACTAGCGGGGGTTACGAGCAGTACTTC.

This clone was detected a few times. V and J are TRBV19 and TRBJ2-4; 7 bases agree with TRBD2. Germline CDR1 LNHDA, CDR2 SQIVND (reference sequence). With V trimmed by 5 bases and J by 7 bases, 11 bases remained unmatched. This CDR3 region has 15 residues. DNA of the CDR3: TGTGCCAGTAGTGGTTGGGGGGGAGAAGGGAACATTCAGTACTTC. This encodes CASSGWGGEGNIQYF.

The chain joins TRBV19 to TRBJ2-3; 8 nucleotides line up with TRBD2. The junction had 7 bases not matched to a gene; V was cut back by 5 bases and J by 6 bases. The V gene's germline CDR1 is LNHDA and CDR2 SQIVND (reference sequence). The CDR3 length is 14 residues. The CDR3 here is CASSDSGIYDTQYF. The CDR3 nucleotides read TGTGCCAGTAGTGATAGCGGGATATATGATACGCAGTATTTT. Looking up the rest from reference TRBV19 and TRBJ2-3 gives the full variable domain: DGGITQSPKYLFRKEGQNVTLSCEQNLNHDAMYWYRQDPGQGLRLIYYSQIVNDFQKGDIAEGYSVSREKKESFPLTVTSAQKNPTAFYLCASSDSGIYDTQYFGPGTRLTVL.

This chain joins TRBV28 and TRBJ2-2; 11 positions agree with TRBD2. CDR1 and CDR2 (germline): MDHEN, SYDVKM. The V segment lost 6 bases and the J segment 0 bases; nucleotides outside the gene matches: 12. This CDR3 is 19 amino acids long. CDR3 in amino acids: CASSSRRGTSGPNTGELFF. CDR3 sequence (DNA): TGTGCCAGCAGCTCCCGCCGAGGGACTAGCGGACCGAACACCGGGGAGCTGTTTTTT.

V is TRBV6-1 and J is TRBJ2-3; the D gene is possibly TRBD1 (6 bases). Germline values: CDR1 MNHNS, CDR2 SASEGT. The CDR3 has 15 residues. V lost 1 base and J lost 1, with 9 bases in between. CDR3 amino acids: CASSEEGTRTDTQYF. For the CDR3, the DNA is TGTGCCAGCAGTGAAGAGGGGACACGCACAGATACGCAGTATTTT.

The chain is built from TRBV19 and TRBJ2-5; D is possibly TRBD1 (6 bases). In germline, CDR1 is LNHDA, CDR2 SQIVND (reference sequence). This CDR3 is built from 13 residues. V lost 7 bases to trimming and J lost 3 bases, with 12 bases between them. In DNA form, the CDR3 reads TGTGCCAGTACCCCACGGACAGAAGAGACCCAGTACTTC. Protein sequence: CASTPRTEETQYF.

The rearrangement links TRBV4-2 to TRBJ2-5, with TRBD2 matching over 14 bases. This CDR3 contains 16 residues. Germline loops: CDR1 LGHNA, CDR2 YNFKEQ. V lost 4 bases and J lost 4; bases outside the gene matches: 5. CDR3 DNA sequence: TGTGCCAGCAGCCCGGGACTAGCGGGGGAGGGAGAGACCCAGTACTTC. It specifies CASSPGLAGEGETQYF.

The chain has TRBV5-1 and TRBJ2-3, with 11 nucleotides matching TRBD2. The CDR3 sequence is 15 residues long. CDR1 SGHRS and CDR2 YFSETQ come from the germline V gene. V trimming: 4 bases; J trimming: 4 bases; junction bases outside the gene matches: 5. The CDR3 spells CASSHGTSGADTQYF. CDR3 sequence (DNA): TGCGCCAGCAGCCACGGGACTAGCGGTGCAGATACGCAGTATTTT.

This clone was recorded once. The chain uses TRBV5-1 and TRBJ2-3; D is possibly TRBD2 (5 bases). CDR3 size: 15 residues. Trimming removed 0 bases from V and 0 bases from J, with 8 bases in between. Germline V gene sequence: CDR1 SGHRS, CDR2 YFSETQ. This chain's CDR3 is CASSLGLQSTDTQYF. The CDR3 nucleotides are TGCGCCAGCAGCTTGGGACTACAAAGCACAGATACGCAGTATTTT.

This clone occurred many times. The V call is TRBV6-4, the J call TRBJ2-3, with TRBD2 matching over 13 bases. The germline V gene has CDR1 MRHNA and CDR2 SNTAGT. The V gene end was trimmed by 3 bases and the J gene end by 4 bases; junction bases not matched to a gene: 4. CDR3 length: 16 residues. CDR3 in DNA: TGTGCCAGCAGTGAAACTACTAGCGGGGGGGCAGATACGCAGTATTTT. Encoded protein: CASSETTSGGADTQYF.

This chain connects TRBV3-1 (or the pseudogene TRBV3-2) to TRBJ2-2; TRBD2 matches 14 bases. The germline V gene has CDR1 LGHDT and CDR2 YNNKEL (reference sequence). The J segment lost 3 bases and the V segment lost 4 bases, leaving 13 bases of the junction unmatched. The CDR3 spans 20 residues. The CDR3 here is CASSLGGTSGRQFDTGELFF. CDR3 coding DNA: TGTGCCAGCAGCCTCGGGGGGACTAGCGGGAGACAGTTTGACACCGGGGAGCTGTTTTTT.

The rearrangement uses TRBV5-6 and TRBJ1-1, with D possibly TRBD1 on 5 matching bases. V shed 2 bases and J shed 11 bases, with 13 bases lying between them. CDR1 is SGHDT, CDR2 YYEEEE, per germline. The CDR3 has 12 residues. CDR3 region: CASSFGARGAFF. In DNA form, the CDR3 reads TGTGCCAGCAGCTTTGGGGCGCGCGGCGCTTTCTTT. The whole variable domain, filled in from reference TRBV5-6 and TRBJ1-1, reads DAGVTQSPTHLIKTRGQQVTLRCSPKSGHDTVSWYQQALGQGPQFIFQYYEEEERQRGNFPDRFSGHQFPNYSSELNVNALLLGDSALYLCASSFGARGAFFGQGTRLTVV.

The genes are TRBV2 and TRBJ1-1; 7 bases fit TRBD1. V dropped 4 bases and J dropped 7; count of bases not matched to a gene: 9. The CDR3 consists of 14 residues. Germline CDR1 and CDR2: SNHLY and FYNNEI. CDR3: CASSVIVGDSEAFF. The CDR3 DNA follows: TGTGCCAGCAGTGTTATAGTGGGGGACAGTGAAGCTTTCTTT.